These 2 T cell receptor beta chains were sequenced from one sample in a study of T cells in Graves' hyperthyroidism and ophthalmopathy (dated by TCRdb to the late 2010s). Library preparation used multiplex PCR. Sequenced using an Illumina HiSeq 2000. The TCR beta CDR3 regions were amplified from the RNA transcripts. A first-round RT-PCR of the TCR CDR3 used the HTBI primer set with the Qiagen OneStep RT-PCR kit. Through fastp at Q25 and MiXCR, TCRdb rebuilt clones from the public reads, retaining in-frame beta chains. Identical CDR3 protein sequences are pooled into one entry, listed with their most common genes and DNA. The sample records around 300,000 distinct CDR3 sequences, about an eighth of which are singletons. The top ten clonotypes cover almost 35% of the sample. Sequenced material: blood. These receptors originate from a middle-aged woman with Graves' ophthalmopathy.

This clonotype was observed a few times. This chain links TRBV12-3 or TRBV12-4 with TRBJ2-2, with TRBD1 matching over 9 bases. There are 15 residues in the CDR3. The junction had 9 bases not matched to a gene; V was cut back by 6 bases and J by 7 bases. CDR3 residues: CASSHLQGASGELFF. The CDR3, as DNA: TGTGCCAGCAGCCACTTACAGGGGGCGAGCGGGGAGCTGTTTTTT.

At least ten counts were recorded for this clonotype. This chain connects TRBV12-3 or TRBV12-4 to TRBJ1-1, with D uncertain. V was clipped by 5 bases and J by 0 bases, with 10 bases between them. CDR3 size: 14 residues. The CDR3 DNA reads TGTGCCAGCAGTCCCTTAACAATGAACACTGAAGCTTTCTTT. Amino acid sequence: CASSPLTMNTEAFF.